These 16 T cell receptor beta chains were sequenced from one sample in a study of blood T cell repertoires in COVID-19. Some clones are missing from TCRdb's copy, which holds only in-frame ones; the method was immunoSEQ multiplex PCR. This sample yields about 70,000 clones, of which approximately 86% are seen a single time; approximately 12% belongs to the top ten. Source material: peripheral blood. These receptors were obtained from a human donor in a cohort sampled during active COVID-19.

The J gene is TRBJ1-6, the V gene TRBV5-4; TRBD1 aligns across 7 bases. The germline V gene has CDR1 SGHNT and CDR2 YYREEE (reference sequence). The CDR3 totals 16 residues. Germline trimming cut 4 bases from V and 5 bases from J; bases unmatched to any gene: 9. As DNA, the CDR3 is TGTGCCAGCAGCGCCGGGACAGATGATCATAATTCACCCCTCCACTTT. Translating gives CASSAGTDDHNSPLHF.

This chain uses TRBV2 with TRBJ1-3, with D possibly being TRBD1 (5 bases). CDR1 and CDR2 (germline): SNHLY, FYNNEI. This CDR3 region has 16 residues. V lost 2 bases to trimming and J lost 0 bases, with 11 bases between them. Written as DNA, the CDR3 is TGTGCCAGCAGTGAAAGGGGCGGATTCTCTGGAAACACCATATATTTT. Its translation: CASSERGGFSGNTIYF.

This clone was seen only once. The chain uses TRBV6-5 and TRBJ2-1, with D possibly being TRBD1 (5 bases). The germline V gene has CDR1 MNHEY and CDR2 SVGAGI. The V end lost 0 bases, the J end lost 5 bases, and 5 bases lay between the germline ends. The CDR3 totals 13 residues. CDR3 sequence (DNA): TGTGCCAGCAGTTACTCACAGGACAATGAGCAGTTCTTC. Protein sequence: CASSYSQDNEQFF.

The chain combines TRBV7-3 with TRBJ2-7; TRBD1 aligns across 8 bases. V lost 4 bases to trimming and J lost 3 bases; unmatched junction nucleotides: 2. CDR1 is SGHTA, CDR2 FQGTGA, per germline. CDR3 length: 13 residues. The CDR3: CASSSGGGYEQYF. CDR3 in DNA: TGTGCCAGCAGCTCAGGGGGCGGCTACGAGCAGTACTTC.

This chain joins TRBV4-3 and TRBJ2-1; TRBD2 aligns across 9 bases. Looked up from germline, CDR1 is LGHNA and CDR2 is YSLEER. V gave up 3 bases and J gave up 8 bases; unmatched junction bases: 8. This CDR3 has 15 residues. CDR3 nucleotides: TGCGCCAGCAGCCAGCAGCAGCGGGGGGTCGATGAGCAGTTCTTC. This codes for CASSQQQRGVDEQFF.

V usage is TRBV18 and J usage is TRBJ1-2, with D possibly being TRBD1 (6 bases). The CDR3 covers 12 residues. Germline V CDR1 and CDR2: KGHSH, LQKENI. V was pared by 6 bases and J by 10 bases, with 15 bases between. CDR3 in amino acids: CASSPQTGPYTF. The CDR3 coding sequence is TGTGCCAGCTCTCCTCAGACAGGACCCTACACCTTC.

This chain links TRBV7-9 with TRBJ2-5; TRBD1 matches 12 bases. The V gene end was trimmed by 3 bases and the J gene end by 6 bases; junction bases not matched to a gene: 5. The CDR3 spans 15 residues. Germline V CDR1 and CDR2: SEHNR, FQNEAQ (reference sequence). CDR3 DNA: TGTGCCAGCAGCTTGGGGACAGGGGGCTGGAAGACCCAGTACTTC. It encodes CASSLGTGGWKTQYF. The full variable domain, with the rest looked up from reference TRBV7-9 and TRBJ2-5, is DTGVSQNPRHKITKRGQNVTFRCDPISEHNRLYWYRQTLGQGPEFLTYFQNEAQLEKSRLLSDRFSAERPKGSFSTLEIQRTEQGDSAMYLCASSLGTGGWKTQYFGPGTRLLVL.

CDR3: CASSQQGPLYEQYF. In DNA, the CDR3 is TGCGCCAGCAGCCAGCAGGGCCCACTTTACGAGCAGTACTTC. The rearrangement joins TRBV5-1 to TRBJ2-7, with a tentative D call TRBD1 (5 bases). This CDR3 spans 14 amino acids. The V gene's germline CDR1 is SGHRS and CDR2 YFSETQ. V was cut by 4 bases and J by 4 bases, with 15 bases left in between.

The chain joins TRBV5-8 to TRBJ2-3; D gene uncertain. This CDR3 region has 14 residues. Germline V lookup: CDR1 SGHTS, CDR2 YDEGEE. V lost 2 bases, J lost 1 base, and 8 bases lay in between. Here the CDR3 DNA reads TGTGCCAGCAGCTTAGCCCGTGGCACAGATACGCAGTATTTT. Translating it yields CASSLARGTDTQYF.

A few counts support this clone. The V and J genes are TRBV18 and TRBJ2-2; D unclear. CDR1 is KGHSH and CDR2 is LQKENI in the germline V gene. This CDR3 has 15 residues. Trimming removed 2 bases at V and 0 bases at J, with 7 bases between. In DNA form, the CDR3 reads TGTGCCAGCTCACCAGGCAATACGAACACCGGGGAGCTGTTTTTT. Protein product: CASSPGNTNTGELFF.

The rearrangement uses TRBV12-3 or TRBV12-4 and TRBJ1-2; tentative D call: TRBD1 (6 bases). V lost 6 bases and J 8 bases, leaving 13 bases between the germline ends. This CDR3 has 12 residues. CDR3 DNA: TGTGCCAGCAGCCAAGGTACAGGGGGCTACACCTTC. This sequence encodes CASSQGTGGYTF.

The V and J genes are TRBV9 and TRBJ2-7; the match to TRBD1 covers 9 bases. J lost 6 bases, V lost 2 bases, and 9 bases had no gene match. There are 15 residues in the CDR3. Germline values: CDR1 SGDLS, CDR2 YYNGEE. The chain's CDR3 is CASSVLGQGMVEQYF. CDR3 nucleotides: TGTGCCAGCAGCGTCCTTGGACAGGGGATGGTCGAGCAGTACTTC. The full variable domain, rest sourced from reference TRBV9 and TRBJ2-7, is DSGVTQTPKHLITATGQRVTLRCSPRSGDLSVYWYQQSLDQGLQFLIQYYNGEERAKGNILERFSAQQFPDLHSELNLSSLELGDSALYFCASSVLGQGMVEQYFGPGTRLTVT.

Only one count was recorded for this clone. This chain links TRBV4-3 with TRBJ1-6, with D uncertain. The CDR3 contains 15 residues. V was trimmed by 0 bases and J by 7 bases, leaving 10 bases between them. The germline V gene has CDR1 LGHNA and CDR2 YSLEER. The chain's CDR3 is CASSQDAQFNSPLHF. As DNA, the CDR3 is TGCGCCAGCAGCCAAGATGCACAGTTCAATTCACCCCTCCACTTT.

This clone occurred a few times. The rearrangement links TRBV7-8 to TRBJ1-5; tentatively, D is TRBD1 (6 bases). The CDR3 sequence is 16 residues long. V gave up 2 bases and J gave up 0 bases, with 11 bases separating them. The germline V gene encodes CDR1 SGHVS and CDR2 FQNEAQ. CDR3 nucleotide sequence: TGTGCCAGCAGCTTATCAGGGGACCCTAGCAATCAGCCCCAGCATTTT. Its translation is CASSLSGDPSNQPQHF.

The chain joins TRBV5-5 to TRBJ2-7; 8 positions agree with TRBD1. J gave up 1 base and V 3 bases, and 12 bases lay outside the gene matches. This CDR3 has 17 residues. Germline V CDR1 and CDR2: SGHKS, YYEKEE (reference sequence). The CDR3 loop reads CASSYAFAGTGSYEQYF. The CDR3 DNA reads TGTGCCAGCAGCTATGCGTTTGCCGGGACAGGATCCTACGAGCAGTACTTC.

The chain combines TRBV30 with TRBJ1-2, with 9 bases identical to TRBD1. There are 13 residues in the CDR3. The germline V gene encodes CDR1 GTSNPN and CDR2 SVGIG (reference sequence). Trimming removed 8 bases from V and 7 bases from J; junction bases left unmatched: 11. CDR3 in amino acids: CAGSDRGVRGYTF. The CDR3 DNA follows: TGTGCCGGGTCGGACAGGGGAGTACGTGGCTACACCTTC.